This entry lists 24 T cell receptor beta chains sequenced from one sample in a study of OX40 agonist ivuxolimab in advanced cancers. Repertoires were generated with immunoSEQ multiplex PCR, while TCRdb's copy carries only in-frame clones and drops some. The sample has around 30,000 clones, about 86% seen once. Here the sequenced sample was CD4+ or CD8+ T cells sorted from blood, taken in a trial of the OX40 agonist ivuxolimab. These receptors all come from an adult with an advanced solid tumor such as melanoma, head and neck, liver or kidney cancer.

This chain connects TRBV7-9 to TRBJ1-3; a possible D gene is TRBD1 (5 bases). Germline V gene sequence: CDR1 SEHNR, CDR2 FQNEAQ (reference sequence). Trimming shortened V by 6 bases and J by 4 bases, and 22 bases separated the two germline ends. The CDR3 length is 17 residues. CDR3 loop: CASRETAGATPGNTIYF. DNA for the CDR3: TGTGCCAGCAGGGAGACTGCCGGGGCTACGCCGGGAAACACCATATATTTT. Drawing the rest from reference TRBV7-9 and TRBJ1-3, the complete variable domain is DTGVSQNPRHKITKRGQNVTFRCDPISEHNRLYWYRQTLGQGPEFLTYFQNEAQLEKSRLLSDRFSAERPKGSFSTLEIQRTEQGDSAMYLCASRETAGATPGNTIYFGEGSWLTVV.

CDR3 nucleotide sequence: TGTGCCAGCAGTACGGGCAACTCTGGAAACACCATATATTTT. Translation: CASSTGNSGNTIYF. This rearrangement joins TRBV6-1 to TRBJ1-3; D gene uncertain. Germline-derived CDR1 and CDR2 are MNHNS and SASEGT. Trimming left V 5 bases short and J 0 bases short, with 8 bases between. The CDR3 extends over 14 amino acids.

This rearrangement joins TRBV27 to TRBJ1-4; D call uncertain. Trimming removed 3 bases from V and 4 bases from J, with 12 bases in between. The germline V gene encodes CDR1 MNHEY and CDR2 SMNVEV (reference sequence). The CDR3 is 15 amino acids. This CDR3 is CASSFLGSFNEKLFF. The CDR3 DNA sequence: TGTGCCAGCAGTTTCCTGGGGAGCTTTAATGAAAAACTGTTTTTT.

The chain couples TRBV28 to TRBJ2-7; D perhaps matches TRBD1 (6 bases). The CDR3 sequence is 13 residues long. Germline CDR1 reads MDHEN; CDR2 reads SYDVKM. V was trimmed by 3 bases and J by 5 bases, leaving 11 bases between them. CDR3 DNA sequence: TGTGCCAGCAGTTTGTCAGGGGCCCACGAGCAGTACTTC. Amino acids: CASSLSGAHEQYF.

V usage is TRBV7-9 and J usage is TRBJ2-7; possible D gene TRBD2, 6 bases. This CDR3 is built from 12 residues. Germline CDR1 reads SEHNR; CDR2 reads FQNEAQ (reference sequence). With 5 bases removed from V and 4 bases from J, the gap between germline ends came to 9 bases. CDR3 sequence: CASSPEGYEQYF. The CDR3 DNA sequence: TGTGCCAGCAGCCCGGAGGGATACGAGCAGTACTTC. The entire variable domain, with the rest obtained from reference TRBV7-9 and TRBJ2-7, is as follows: DTGVSQNPRHKITKRGQNVTFRCDPISEHNRLYWYRQTLGQGPEFLTYFQNEAQLEKSRLLSDRFSAERPKGSFSTLEIQRTEQGDSAMYLCASSPEGYEQYFGPGTRLTVT.

This clone showed up just a few times. The chain carries TRBV6-6 and TRBJ1-1; D uncertain. The CDR3 is 12 amino acids. V was clipped by 0 bases and J by 1 base, with 0 bases between them. The V gene's germline CDR1 is MNHNY and CDR2 SVGAGI (reference sequence). The CDR3 protein is CASSYSNTEAFF. The CDR3 DNA reads TGTGCCAGCAGTTACTCGAACACTGAAGCTTTCTTT.

The V and J genes are TRBV28 and TRBJ2-1; the D gene is possibly TRBD2 (6 bases). Germline assignment: CDR1 MDHEN and CDR2 SYDVKM. This CDR3 spans 14 amino acids. Trimming cost V 8 bases and J 3 bases, with 14 bases left between them. Here the CDR3 DNA reads TGTGCCAGCTGCAGAGCGGAGGGCTACAATGAGCAGTTCTTC. Its protein is CASCRAEGYNEQFF.

This chain links TRBV28 with TRBJ2-2; 7 bases line up with TRBD1. The CDR3 has 16 residues. From germline, CDR1 is MDHEN and CDR2 SYDVKM. The J segment lost 5 bases and the V segment lost 5 bases, leaving 11 bases of the junction unmatched. The CDR3 is CASSTGRAGGTGELFF. CDR3 in DNA: TGTGCCAGCAGTACTGGACGGGCAGGGGGAACCGGGGAGCTGTTTTTT.

The rearrangement links TRBV6-5 to TRBJ2-7; a possible D gene is TRBD1 (5 bases). Trimming took off 10 bases at V and 2 bases at J, with 15 bases between the two ends. Germline values: CDR1 MNHEY, CDR2 SVGAGI. The CDR3 length is 13 residues. The CDR3 DNA sequence: TGTGCCATCACAGCAGGGCCCACCTACGAGCAGTACTTC. Protein sequence: CAITAGPTYEQYF.

This clone came up once. The chain links TRBV5-5 to TRBJ1-4; TRBD1 matches 11 bases. The junction had 3 bases not matched to a gene; V was cut back by 4 bases and J by 7 bases. The CDR3 runs 14 residues. Germline V gives CDR1 SGHKS, CDR2 YYEKEE (reference sequence). CDR3 sequence reads: CASSPGQGGEKLFF. The CDR3 bases are TGTGCCAGCAGCCCGGGACAGGGGGGTGAAAAACTGTTTTTT.

This clone appeared a single time. The rearrangement uses TRBV7-9 and TRBJ2-7, with D perhaps matching TRBD2 (6 bases). Trimming removed 5 bases at V and 4 bases at J, with 15 bases between. This CDR3 is 14 amino acids long. Germline CDR1 and CDR2: SEHNR and FQNEAQ (reference sequence). CDR3 amino acids: CASSKGLSPYEQYF. CDR3 DNA: TGTGCCAGCAGCAAGGGACTGTCTCCTTACGAGCAGTACTTC.

V usage is TRBV28 and J usage is TRBJ2-1; TRBD2 matches 10 bases. This CDR3 contains 15 residues. The V and J ends lost 6 bases and 3 bases, in that order; junction bases with no gene match: 5. From germline, CDR1 is MDHEN and CDR2 SYDVKM. The CDR3 DNA is TGTGCCAGCAGCCGTCGACTAGCGGGCTACAATGAGCAGTTCTTC. This sequence encodes CASSRRLAGYNEQFF.

The CDR3: CASSVNLAVSRNEQFF. In DNA form, the CDR3 reads TGTGCCAGTAGTGTAAATCTAGCGGTTAGTAGGAATGAGCAGTTCTTC. This chain uses TRBV19 with TRBJ2-1; 7 bases line up with TRBD2. Germline assignment: CDR1 LNHDA and CDR2 SQIVND (reference sequence). This CDR3 spans 16 amino acids. Germline trimming cut 5 bases from V and 7 bases from J; bases unmatched to any gene: 14.

The chain employs TRBV10-3 and TRBJ2-7; D call uncertain. Germline V lookup: CDR1 ENHRY, CDR2 SYGVKD. The CDR3 totals 13 residues. Trimming removed 2 bases from V and 6 bases from J, with 11 bases in between. The CDR3 region has the DNA TGTGCCATCAGTGAGGGGCTAGGCGGCGAGCAGTACTTC. It yields the protein CAISEGLGGEQYF.

This chain links TRBV2 with TRBJ1-2; maybe TRBD1 (6 bases). Per the germline V gene, CDR1 is SNHLY and CDR2 is FYNNEI. V gave up 6 bases and J gave up 7 bases, with 12 bases separating them. The CDR3 is 12 residues long. The CDR3 DNA sequence: TGTGCCAGCAGGGCGGGGGGCGGTGGCTACACCTTC. Encoded protein: CASRAGGGGYTF.

The chain links TRBV11-2 to TRBJ2-1; D is ambiguous. Germline V gene sequence: CDR1 SGHAT, CDR2 FQNNGV. The CDR3 has 14 amino acids. V lost 2 bases to trimming and J lost 0 bases, with 5 bases between them. The CDR3 loop is CASSLLGSYNEQFF. CDR3 nucleotides: TGTGCCAGCAGCTTACTCGGCTCCTACAATGAGCAGTTCTTC.

The chain combines TRBV5-6 with TRBJ1-3; 8 bases match TRBD1. Germline V CDR1 and CDR2: SGHDT, YYEEEE. There are 15 residues in the CDR3. J gave up 3 bases and V 4 bases, and 6 bases lay outside the gene matches. CDR3 coding DNA: TGTGCCAGCAGCCACAGGGGGGCAATTGGAAACACCATATATTTT. Its protein is CASSHRGAIGNTIYF. The variable domain in full, with the rest retrieved from reference TRBV5-6 and TRBJ1-3, is DAGVTQSPTHLIKTRGQQVTLRCSPKSGHDTVSWYQQALGQGPQFIFQYYEEEERQRGNFPDRFSGHQFPNYSSELNVNALLLGDSALYLCASSHRGAIGNTIYFGEGSWLTVV.

The rearrangement joins TRBV11-2 to TRBJ2-7; D unresolved. Germline V gene sequence: CDR1 SGHAT, CDR2 FQNNGV. The CDR3 contains 11 residues. The germline V and J ends were trimmed by 3 bases and 2 bases, with 2 bases remaining between them. The CDR3 bases are TGTGCCAGCAGCTTTCCCTACGAGCAGTACTTC. It is translated as CASSFPYEQYF.

The chain combines TRBV7-6 with TRBJ1-1, with D possibly matching TRBD1 (5 bases). The CDR3 has 13 amino acids. CDR1 and CDR2 (germline): SGHVS, FNYEAQ. Trimming pared 5 bases from V and 7 bases from J, leaving 14 bases between. The CDR3 loop is CASSPGTRSEAFF. The CDR3 DNA follows: TGTGCCAGCAGCCCCGGGACCCGAAGTGAAGCTTTCTTT.

This rearrangement joins TRBV2 to TRBJ1-5; D might be TRBD1 (5 bases). The germline V and J ends were trimmed by 3 bases and 5 bases, with 14 bases remaining between them. This CDR3 has 15 amino acids. Germline lookup yields CDR1 SNHLY and CDR2 FYNNEI. The CDR3 protein is CASSEGWGVDQPQHF. DNA for the CDR3: TGTGCCAGCAGTGAGGGGTGGGGCGTAGATCAGCCCCAGCATTTT.

The chain uses TRBV27 and TRBJ1-1; a possible D gene is TRBD1 (5 bases). This CDR3 is built from 15 residues. The germline V gene has CDR1 MNHEY and CDR2 SMNVEV (reference sequence). V shed 7 bases and J shed 1 base, with 16 bases lying between them. The chain's CDR3 is CASMPGTRRNTEAFF. CDR3 DNA: TGTGCCAGCATGCCGGGGACGAGAAGGAACACTGAAGCTTTCTTT.

The chain couples TRBV28 to TRBJ1-1; possible D gene TRBD1, 6 bases. V was shortened by 8 bases and J by 1 base, with 14 bases between the two germline ends. The CDR3 runs 14 residues. CDR1 is MDHEN, CDR2 SYDVKM, per germline. The CDR3 sequence is CASALDRPNTEAFF. The CDR3 nucleotides are TGTGCCAGCGCGCTGGACAGACCGAACACTGAAGCTTTCTTT. The full variable domain, in which reference TRBV28 and TRBJ1-1 provide the parts outside the CDR3, is DVKVTQSSRYLVKRTGEKVFLECVQDMDHENMFWYRQDPGLGLRLIYFSYDVKMKEKGDIPEGYSVSREKKERFSLILESASTNQTSMYLCASALDRPNTEAFFGQGTRLTVV.

The V call is TRBV19, the J call TRBJ2-5; 7 bases are shared with TRBD1. The DNA end favors TRBJ2-7, so the J call may be wrong. This CDR3 spans 13 amino acids. Germline values: CDR1 LNHDA, CDR2 SQIVND (reference sequence). CDR3 sequence (DNA): TGTGCCAGTAGTATAGGACAGGGCTACGAGCAGTACTTC. This codes for CASSIGQGYEQYF.

The V and J genes are TRBV27 and TRBJ1-3; D unresolved. This CDR3 spans 16 amino acids. Germline assignment: CDR1 MNHEY and CDR2 SMNVEV (reference sequence). V shed 3 bases and J shed 6 bases, with 18 bases lying between them. CDR3 nucleotides: TGTGCCAGCAGTTTGCGAGGGCTTTCCCCTGCAAACACCATATATTTT. Translating it yields CASSLRGLSPANTIYF.